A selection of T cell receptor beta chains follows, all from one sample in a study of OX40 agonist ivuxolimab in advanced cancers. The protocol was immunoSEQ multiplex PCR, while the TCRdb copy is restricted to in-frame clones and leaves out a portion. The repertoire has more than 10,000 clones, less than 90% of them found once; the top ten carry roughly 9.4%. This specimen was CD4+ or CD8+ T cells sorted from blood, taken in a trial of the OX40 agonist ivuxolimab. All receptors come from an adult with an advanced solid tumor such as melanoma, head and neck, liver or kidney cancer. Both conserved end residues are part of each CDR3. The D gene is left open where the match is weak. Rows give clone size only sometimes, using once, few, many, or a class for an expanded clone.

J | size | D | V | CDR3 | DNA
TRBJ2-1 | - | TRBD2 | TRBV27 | CASSLKIRVAGTEQSEQFF | TGTGCCAGCAGTCTGAAAATCCGTGTAGCGGGAACTGAGCAGAGTGAGCAGTTCTTC
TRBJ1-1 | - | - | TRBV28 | CASSLYGQNTEAFF | TGTGCCAGCAGTTTATACGGCCAGAACACTGAAGCTTTCTTT
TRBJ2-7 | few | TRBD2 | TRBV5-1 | CASSLAHPTSGGFYEQYF | TGCGCCAGCAGCTTGGCCCATCCGACTAGCGGGGGGTTTTACGAGCAGTACTTC
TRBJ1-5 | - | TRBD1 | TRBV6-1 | CASRAGTGANQPQHF | TGTGCCAGCAGAGCCGGGACAGGGGCAAATCAGCCCCAGCATTTT
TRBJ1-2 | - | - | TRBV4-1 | CASSSTGLYGYTF | TGCGCCAGCAGCTCGACAGGCCTCTATGGCTACACCTTC
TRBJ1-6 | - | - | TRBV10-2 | CASSESRTESPLHF | TGCGCCAGCAGTGAGTCGCGGACAGAATCGCCCCTCCACTTT
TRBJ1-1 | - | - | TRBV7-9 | CASSFVWEGDTEAFF | TGTGCCAGCAGCTTTGTTTGGGAGGGGGACACTGAAGCTTTCTTT
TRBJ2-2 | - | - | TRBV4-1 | CASSQDSSGYSTGELFF | TGCGCCAGCAGCCAAGATAGTTCAGGGTACAGCACCGGGGAGCTGTTTTTT
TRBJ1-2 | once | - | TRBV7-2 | CASSDSLSGAGGYTF | TGTGCCAGCAGCGACAGCCTTTCAGGGGCCGGTGGCTACACCTTC
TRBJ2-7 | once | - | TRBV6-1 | CASSRTVGSGYEQYF | TGTGCCAGCAGCAGGACCGTGGGGTCGGGCTACGAGCAGTACTTC
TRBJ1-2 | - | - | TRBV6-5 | CASSYTLDTGYGYTF | TGTGCCAGCAGTTACACCCTGGACACAGGCTATGGCTACACCTTC
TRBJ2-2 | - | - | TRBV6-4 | CASSDRGGTGELFF | TGTGCCAGCAGTGACCGGGGCGGAACCGGGGAGCTGTTTTTT
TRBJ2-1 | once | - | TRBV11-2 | CASSQPRTGRSEQFF | TGTGCCAGCAGCCAACCCCGGACGGGCAGGAGTGAGCAGTTCTTC
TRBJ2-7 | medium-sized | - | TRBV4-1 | CASSQATGTYYEQYF | TGCGCCAGCAGCCAAGCGACGGGCACTTACTACGAGCAGTACTTC
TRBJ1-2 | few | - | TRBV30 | CAWSVILSYGYTF | TGTGCCTGGAGTGTAATCCTCAGCTATGGCTACACCTTC
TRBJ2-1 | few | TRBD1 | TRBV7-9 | CASSLRDRGYNEQFF | TGTGCCAGCAGCTTACGGGACAGGGGCTACAATGAGCAGTTCTTC
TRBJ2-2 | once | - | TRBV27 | CASSVAGSTGELFF | TGTGCCAGCAGTGTCGCAGGGAGCACCGGGGAGCTGTTTTTT
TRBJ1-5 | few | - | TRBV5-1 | CASRLTVAQPQHF | TGCGCCAGCAGACTAACCGTCGCTCAGCCCCAGCATTTT
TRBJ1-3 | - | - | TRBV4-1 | CASSQDRGDGNTIYF | TGCGCCAGCAGCCAAGATAGAGGGGACGGAAACACCATATATTTT
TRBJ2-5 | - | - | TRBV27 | CASSLSRRGETQYF | TGTGCCAGCAGTTTATCGAGAAGGGGGGAGACCCAGTACTTC
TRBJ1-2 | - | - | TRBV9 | CASSTHPGRPLDSYTF | TGTGCCAGCAGCACACACCCGGGCCGGCCGTTAGATAGCTACACCTTC
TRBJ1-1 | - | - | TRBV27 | CASSPHTGNTEAFF | TGTGCCAGCAGTCCCCACACAGGGAACACTGAAGCTTTCTTT
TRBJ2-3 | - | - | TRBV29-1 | CSVEGSLGPSTDTQYF | TGCAGCGTTGAAGGTTCGTTGGGCCCTAGCACAGATACGCAGTATTTT
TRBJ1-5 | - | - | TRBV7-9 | CASSLGKDQPQHF | TGTGCCAGCAGCTTAGGAAAGGATCAGCCCCAGCATTTT
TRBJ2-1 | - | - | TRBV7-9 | CASRGGGALYNEQFF | TGTGCCAGCAGAGGAGGGGGGGCCCTCTACAATGAGCAGTTCTTC
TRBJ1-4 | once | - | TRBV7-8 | CASSFLAAREKLFF | TGTGCCAGCAGCTTTTTGGCAGCCAGGGAAAAACTGTTTTTT
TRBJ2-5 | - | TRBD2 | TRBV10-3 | CAISSGEETQYF | TGTGCCATCAGCAGCGGGGAAGAGACCCAGTACTTC
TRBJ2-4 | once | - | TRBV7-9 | CASSLTTRRAKNIQYF | TGTGCCAGCAGCTTAACCACCAGGAGAGCCAAAAACATTCAGTACTTC
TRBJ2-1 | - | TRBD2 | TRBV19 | CASRSLAENEQFF | TGTGCCAGTAGGTCACTAGCGGAGAATGAGCAGTTCTTC
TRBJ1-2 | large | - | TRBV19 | CASSPGMGEYGYTF | TGTGCCAGTAGTCCAGGGATGGGGGAATATGGCTACACCTTC
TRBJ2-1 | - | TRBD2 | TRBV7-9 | CASSLVSGGANEQFF | TGTGCCAGCAGCTTAGTTAGCGGGGGGGCCAATGAGCAGTTCTTC
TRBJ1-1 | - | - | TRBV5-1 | CASSLAARGGGTEAFF | TGCGCCAGCAGCTTGGCCGCGAGGGGAGGAGGGACTGAAGCTTTCTTT
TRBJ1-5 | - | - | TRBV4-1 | CASSQDWTQTLAQPQHF | TGCGCCAGCAGCCAGGACTGGACCCAAACATTGGCTCAGCCCCAGCATTTT
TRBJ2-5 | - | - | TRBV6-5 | CASSYSPEETQYF | TGTGCCAGCAGTTACAGCCCGGAGGAGACCCAGTACTTC
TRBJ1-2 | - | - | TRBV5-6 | CASSLGSGVDGYTF | TGTGCCAGCAGCTTGGGGTCTGGGGTTGATGGCTACACCTTC
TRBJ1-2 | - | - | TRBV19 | CASSTDPRDFRFHGYTF | TGTGCCAGTAGTACCGACCCAAGGGACTTCAGATTCCATGGCTACACCTTC
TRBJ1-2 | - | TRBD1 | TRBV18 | CASSPSDRGGYTF | TGTGCCAGCTCACCCTCGGACAGGGGAGGCTACACCTTC
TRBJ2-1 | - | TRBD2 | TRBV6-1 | CASSLTSGPRNEQFF | TGTGCCAGCAGCCTGACTAGCGGGCCCAGGAATGAGCAGTTCTTC
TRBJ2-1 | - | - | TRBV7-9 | CASSFLGQSSYNEQFF | TGTGCCAGCAGCTTTCTTGGGCAGAGCTCCTACAATGAGCAGTTCTTC
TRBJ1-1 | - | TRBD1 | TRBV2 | CASTLSFRTGGPHTEAFF | TGTGCCAGCACCCTCTCCTTTAGGACAGGGGGCCCCCACACTGAAGCTTTCTTT
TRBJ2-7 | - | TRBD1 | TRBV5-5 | CASSLSTGSYEQYF | TGTGCCAGCAGCTTGTCGACAGGGTCCTACGAGCAGTACTTC
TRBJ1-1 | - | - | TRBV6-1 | CASSEVDVNTEAFF | TGTGCCAGCAGTGAAGTTGATGTGAACACTGAAGCTTTCTTT
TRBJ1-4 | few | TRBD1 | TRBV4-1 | CASSQEWTGREKLFF | TGCGCCAGCAGCCAAGAGTGGACAGGGAGAGAAAAACTGTTTTTT
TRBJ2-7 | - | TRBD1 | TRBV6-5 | CASSSQGSEQYF | TGTGCCAGCAGTTCACAGGGGAGCGAGCAGTACTTC